Listed below are T cell receptor beta chains from one sample, sequenced in a study of T cell changes during pregnancy in multiple sclerosis. The assay was immunoSEQ multiplex PCR, and TCRdb's table has in-frame clones only and misses some. The table has roughly 80,000 clones, 92% seen once. The specimen comprised peripheral blood, sampled before pregnancy. These TCRs come from a female donor with multiple sclerosis, enrolled in a pregnancy study. Both conserved end residues are part of each CDR3.

v_gene: TRBV6-6; len: 13; j_gene: TRBJ1-1; CDR3aa: CAISRTLNTEAFF
v_gene: TRBV19; len: 14; j_gene: TRBJ1-5; CDR3aa: CASSITGGNQPQHF
v_gene: TRBV19; len: 14; j_gene: TRBJ2-3; CDR3aa: CASSIGGRTDTQYF
v_gene: TRBV23-1; len: 15; j_gene: TRBJ1-6; CDR3aa: CASSQGGQHNSPLHF
v_gene: TRBV11-2; len: 14; j_gene: TRBJ2-7; CDR3aa: CASSQTSGCYEQYF
v_gene: TRBV5-4; len: 15; j_gene: TRBJ2-3; CDR3aa: CASSYGQGAPDTQYF
v_gene: TRBV11-2; len: 14; j_gene: TRBJ2-3; CDR3aa: CASSRRGNSDTQYF
v_gene: TRBV6-1; len: 16; j_gene: TRBJ2-7; CDR3aa: CASSQDPGQGAYEQYF
v_gene: TRBV6-6; len: 16; j_gene: TRBJ1-2; CDR3aa: CASSRHRASWDYGYTF
v_gene: TRBV11-3; len: 12; j_gene: TRBJ2-1; CDR3aa: CASSQTSNEQFF
v_gene: TRBV9; len: 15; j_gene: TRBJ1-4; CDR3aa: CASSVDGGAFGKLFF
v_gene: TRBV15; len: 14; j_gene: TRBJ2-2; CDR3aa: CATPGHLPTGELFF
v_gene: TRBV7-9; len: 14; j_gene: TRBJ1-1; CDR3aa: CASSKSGTATEAFF
v_gene: TRBV19; len: 15; j_gene: TRBJ2-3; CDR3aa: CASRAQGGRGDTQYF
v_gene: TRBV10-3; len: 13; j_gene: TRBJ1-5; CDR3aa: CAIRGQSNQPQHF
v_gene: TRBV27; len: 17; j_gene: TRBJ2-7; CDR3aa: CASRVTGGRGVFYEQYF
v_gene: TRBV2; len: 15; j_gene: TRBJ2-7; CDR3aa: CASSGKQGVPYEQYF
v_gene: TRBV2; len: 14; j_gene: TRBJ1-3; CDR3aa: CASRETGGGNTIYF
v_gene: TRBV11-2; len: 15; j_gene: TRBJ2-1; CDR3aa: CASGRGGSSYNEQFF
v_gene: TRBV19; len: 14; j_gene: TRBJ1-5; CDR3aa: CASYDRGVNQPQHF
v_gene: TRBV13; len: 16; j_gene: TRBJ1-1; CDR3aa: CASSSLGDRAGTEAFF
v_gene: TRBV7-2; len: 13; j_gene: TRBJ1-5; CDR3aa: CASSLNSNQPQHF
v_gene: TRBV5-6; len: 15; j_gene: TRBJ1-1; CDR3aa: CASSSTWGENTEAFF
v_gene: TRBV7-6; len: 17; j_gene: TRBJ2-5; CDR3aa: CASSLVQGQGILETQYF
v_gene: TRBV10-3; len: 14; j_gene: TRBJ2-1; CDR3aa: CAITNDAGGDEQFF
v_gene: TRBV2; len: 13; j_gene: TRBJ1-4; CDR3aa: CASRGQRNEKLFF
v_gene: TRBV6-6; len: 16; j_gene: TRBJ2-2; CDR3aa: CASSYWDRANTGELFF
v_gene: TRBV30; len: 10; j_gene: TRBJ1-1; CDR3aa: CAWWGGRAFF
v_gene: TRBV11-1; len: 14; j_gene: TRBJ2-1; CDR3aa: CASNAGGSVDEQFF
v_gene: TRBV7-6; len: 16; j_gene: TRBJ2-1; CDR3aa: CASSWKTGGAYNEQFF
v_gene: TRBV2; len: 14; j_gene: TRBJ2-1; CDR3aa: CASSDWGGYNEQFF
v_gene: TRBV5-1; len: 12; j_gene: TRBJ2-2; CDR3aa: CASATESGELFF
v_gene: TRBV7-6; len: 17; j_gene: TRBJ2-2; CDR3aa: CASSLGRGQGHTGELFF
v_gene: TRBV30; len: 14; j_gene: TRBJ2-7; CDR3aa: CAWRGQGVAYEQYF
v_gene: TRBV19; len: 14; j_gene: TRBJ1-1; CDR3aa: CASKSLGEVTEAFF
v_gene: TRBV7-2; len: 14; j_gene: TRBJ1-1; CDR3aa: CASSRDRVNTEAFF
v_gene: TRBV15; len: 18; j_gene: TRBJ1-5; CDR3aa: CATSRLFGGAGSNQPQHF
v_gene: TRBV2; len: 12; j_gene: TRBJ1-1; CDR3aa: CASSEVAVTTFF
v_gene: TRBV6-1; len: 17; j_gene: TRBJ1-1; CDR3aa: CASSEEGQGRRDTEAFF
v_gene: TRBV4-1; len: 15; j_gene: TRBJ2-2; CDR3aa: CASSQDKGIGGELFF